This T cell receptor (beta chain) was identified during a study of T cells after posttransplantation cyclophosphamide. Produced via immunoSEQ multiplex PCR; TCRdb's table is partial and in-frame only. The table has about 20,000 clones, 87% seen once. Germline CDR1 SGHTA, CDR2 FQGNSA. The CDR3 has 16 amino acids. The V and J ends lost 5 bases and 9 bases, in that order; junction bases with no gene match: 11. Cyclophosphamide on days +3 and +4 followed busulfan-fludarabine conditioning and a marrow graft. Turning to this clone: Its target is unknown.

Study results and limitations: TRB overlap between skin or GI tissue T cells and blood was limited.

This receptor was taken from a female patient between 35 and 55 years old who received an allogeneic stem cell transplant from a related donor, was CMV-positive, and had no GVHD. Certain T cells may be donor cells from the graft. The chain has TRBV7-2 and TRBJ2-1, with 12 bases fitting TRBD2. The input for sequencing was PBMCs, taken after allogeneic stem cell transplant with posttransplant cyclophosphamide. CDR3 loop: CASSARLAGELSEQFF. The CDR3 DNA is TGTGCCAGCAGCGCCCGACTAGCGGGAGAACTTAGTGAGCAGTTCTTC. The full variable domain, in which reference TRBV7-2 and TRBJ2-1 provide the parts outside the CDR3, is GAGVSQSPSNKVTEKGKDVELRCDPISGHTALYWYRQSLGQGLEFLIYFQGNSAPDKSGLPSDRFSAERTGGSVSTLTIQRTQQEDSAVYLCASSARLAGELSEQFFGPGTRLTVL.